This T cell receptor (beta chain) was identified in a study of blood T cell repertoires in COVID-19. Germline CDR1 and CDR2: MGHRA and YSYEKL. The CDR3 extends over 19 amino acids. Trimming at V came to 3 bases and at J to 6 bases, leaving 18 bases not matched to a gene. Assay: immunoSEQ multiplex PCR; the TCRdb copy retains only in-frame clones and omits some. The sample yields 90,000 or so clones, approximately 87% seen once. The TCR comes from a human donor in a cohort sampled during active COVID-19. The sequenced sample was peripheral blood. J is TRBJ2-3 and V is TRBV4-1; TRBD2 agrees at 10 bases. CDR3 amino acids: CASSHTSPLAGVGTDTQYF. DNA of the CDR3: TGCGCCAGCAGCCACACCAGCCCCCTAGCGGGAGTCGGTACGGATACGCAGTATTTT.